This TCR beta chain was sequenced during a study of blood T cell repertoires in COVID-19 (dated by TCRdb to about 2020). Regarding the study in general: The collaborator samples originated in the United States, Italy and Spain and spanned the acute and convalescent phases of COVID-19. The prospective study material was composed of cDNA or gDNA derived from T cells, B-cell-depleted T cells, or PBMCs. Subjects who had been exposed to COVID-19, were actively infected with it, or had recovered from it provided the deeply sampled blood TCRbeta repertoires that made up the dataset. The repertoires were released in a freely available public database intended as a resource for research on the immune response to SARS-CoV-2. The samples were drawn from two sources: the first 160 participants of the ongoing ImmuneRACE study, and 1,254 subjects contributed by 6 global collaborators. Sample metadata almost always included a de-identified subject ID, COVID-19 status, age in years and sex. Where available, HLA class I and class II types were taken from metadata supplied by the sample provider and were not determined by assay-based typing. Beyond this particular receptor, the publication reports: The quantity of clinical and demographic metadata differed by source and by participant and was supplied without curation.

Concerning this clone itself: Which antigen it targets is not known. No much larger clone is present one base from it, and per-base qualities are unavailable.

The immunoSEQ Assay, a bias-controlled multiplex PCR, was used to amplify TCRbeta CDR3 regions from genomic DNA. In the paper's pipeline: Within the assay, amplification of reference gene primers was used to estimate how many nucleated cells each sample contained. To quantify the absolute abundance of each unique TCRbeta CDR3 rearrangement, sequence reads were collapsed and filtered. For each sample, productive Simpson clonality was calculated as the square root of Simpson's diversity index across productive rearrangements. TCRdb mirrors the immuneACCESS table, restricted to in-frame sequences. Some clones are absent from its copies; in checked studies, under half trace to an unresolved V gene, and the reason for the others is unknown. V and J calls and clone size are copied from that table; D and trimming were computed from the DNA. In all, the sample holds roughly 250,000 clones, and about 87% of those were seen once. The ten largest clones represent about 1.5% of the sample.

In the prospective study, participants were about 18 to 95 years old, resided in about two dozen geographic areas of the United States, and were enrolled through a virtual design. In the prospective study, cohorts were assigned on the basis of participant-reported clinical history obtained from a screening survey and a study questionnaire. Recovered participants in ImmuneRACE Cohort 3 were defined as having two consecutive negative NP/OP PCR tests, clearance from a healthcare professional, or resolution of symptoms. Mobile phlebotomists in the prospective study collected whole blood, serum and a nasopharyngeal or oropharyngeal swab from every participant. Participants in the prospective study had the option to provide additional blood draws and questionnaires over a roughly two-month period. Prospective study blood samples were shipped either frozen or at room temperature before DNA extraction.

The CDR3 covers 17 residues, taking in both the cysteine and the phenylalanine. Of all the DNA, just the CDR3 is kept, 51 bases in frame from base 1. In the germline V gene, CDR1 corresponds to ENHRY and CDR2 to SYGVKD. Ends trimmed: V by 0 bases, J by 0 bases; bases unmatched to a gene: 8. This TCR came from a woman aged 50 to 60 who had recovered from COVID-19. The sequenced sample was PBMCs or T cells enriched from blood (not recorded which). The chain is encoded by TRBV10-3 joined to TRBJ2-7; 7 central bases correspond to TRBD2. CDR3 loop: CAISESLSASGSYEQYF. The DNA is as follows: TGTGCCATCAGTGAGTCGTTATCGGCTAGCGGCTCCTACGAGCAGTACTTC.